What follows is one T cell receptor beta chain and its context. This clonotype was picked up a small number of times. No cognate antigen has been identified for it. No per-base quality is available; no much larger clone lies one base away. The data belong to a study of blood T cells in healthy people across ages (dated by TCRdb to between 2014 and 2017). Notes on the research overall: Template switching captured roughly one uniquely barcoded TCR beta cDNA molecule per two T cells in model experiments. For two donors (one aged 18 to 30 and one aged 80 or older), the study analyzed two additional independent replicas of 1 million unique cDNA reads from the same blood draw. The study measured age-related changes in TCR beta repertoire diversity using deep sequencing normalized with unique cDNA molecular identifiers. Four age groups were formed from the donors: young (average around 15 years), middle-aged (more than 35), aged (around 62) and long-lived (less than 85). Donors of different ages were randomly distributed across sequencing lanes to avoid experimental bias.

What the study reported, not specific to this receptor: Compared with the aged group, the long-lived group had more naive CD4+ T cells, fewer expanded clones and increased TCR diversity, a pattern suggesting age selection. Donor CMV infection status was unknown, potentially confounding age-related changes in expanded clonotypes. Bulk unsorted PBMC profiling prevented conclusive comparison of naive and antigen-experienced compartments. Observed TCR beta diversity per million T cells fell roughly linearly with age, and a significant reduction was already apparent by age around 44. A strong correlation was found between observed TCR beta diversity and the percentage of naive T cells measured by flow cytometry. Estimates of total diversity based on one million sequenced T cells were considered lower bounds and underestimates.

The donors were 40 or so Caucasian individuals from Russia, aged roughly 6 to 100 years, who were systemically healthy. Each donor gave ten milliliters of peripheral blood, collected into EDTA-treated Vacutainer tubes. Ficoll-Paque density-gradient centrifugation was used to isolate PBMCs, with at least 7 million obtained per sample. Trizol reagent was used to extract total RNA from the PBMCs, yielding at least 6 micrograms per sample. Naive CD45RAhigh/CD27high T cell percentages were measured by flow cytometry on a PBMC aliquot from every donor. Library preparation used 5' RACE. The sequencer listed for this sample is Illumina HiSeq 2500. A second 7 to 11 cycle PCR used a sample-barcoded 5' primer and a J-beta primer mix. Each TCR beta cDNA molecule received a unique molecular identifier from a template-switch 5' adaptor carrying 12 random nucleotides. Each sample yielded at least 2.5 million CDR3-containing paired-end reads. The Mint cDNA synthesis kit, primed by a TRBC-specific oligonucleotide, was used to synthesize first-strand cDNA from all RNA. Following uracil-DNA glycosylase treatment, all cDNA underwent a first 18-cycle PCR with the universal primers M1SS and BC2_uni_R. On the authors' methods: For normalization, 1 million high-quality reads, each with a distinct molecular identifier, were randomly selected from each sample. Instead of being binned into consensus sequences, reads with shared molecular identifiers were discarded. MiTCR, set to a Q25 quality threshold and the strictest error-elimination algorithm, was used for CDR3 identification, clonotype clustering and error correction. A nonparametric unseen species model with Euler transformation was used to estimate a lower bound on total TCR beta diversity. The raw public reads went through TCRdb reprocessing: fastp at Q25, MiXCR clone calling, in-frame beta chains kept. Rows with one shared CDR3 protein collapse into an entry with the most common genes and DNA. The V and J calls were determined by TCRdb, not by the authors. This sample holds roughly 1.4 million distinct CDR3 sequences; around 59% were observed only once. The biggest ten clones account for over 6.5% of the sample.

V is shortened by 3 bases, J by 4 bases, and the region joining them spans 15 bases. The CDR3 spans 14 residues, from the cysteine through the phenylalanine. CDR3 DNA is the only sequence kept; it has 42 bases, read in frame from the first base. CDR1 and CDR2 are drawn from the germline V gene (reference sequence): DFQATT, SNEGSKA. This receptor chain uses TRBV20-1 and TRBJ1-2, with the identity of the D gene unclear. The source is a man in his late teens or twenties in good health. Material: blood. The DNA is as follows: TGCAGTGCTAGTTGGGCTCGGGGTGGCTATGGCTACACCTTC. The encoded protein is CSASWARGGYGYTF.